A selection of T cell receptor beta chains follows, all from one sample in a study of T cell repertoires in cytomegalovirus infection. These receptors' antigens are unknown. TCRdb independently ran MiXCR on the reads; one entry per CDR3 protein. The data show fewer than 350,000 distinct CDR3 sequences, roughly 28% seen once. Material: cultured PBMCs, obtained from culture after CMV antigen stimulation. Every receptor here comes from a human donor in good health (CMV status not recorded). Some clones in this sample may be carry-over from other donors' samples. Each CDR3 is given with its conserved first and last residue. The D gene is left open where the match is weak. The size of a clone is reported for some rows only, either as once, few or many, or as a class for expanded clones.

len	v_gene	abundance	d_gene	j_gene	CDR3aa	CDR3nt
20	TRBV7-2	many	.	TRBJ1-5	CASSLALGLTVRDSNQPQHF	TGTGCCAGCAGCTTAGCCCTTGGGTTAACAGTCAGGGATAGCAATCAGCCCCAGCATTTT
14	TRBV5-5	once	TRBD1	TRBJ1-2	CASTSRQGNYGYTF	TGTGCCAGCACCTCTCGACAGGGGAACTATGGCTACACCTTC
17	TRBV6-5	.	TRBD2	TRBJ2-1	CASSSPSGRSPHNEQFF	TGTGCCAGCAGTTCGCCTAGCGGGAGGTCCCCCCACAATGAGCAGTTCTTC
15	TRBV7-2	many	TRBD2	TRBJ2-5	CASSLLAGPQETQYF	TGTGCCAGCAGCTTGCTAGCGGGGCCTCAAGAGACCCAGTACTTC
14	TRBV6-1	few	TRBD1	TRBJ2-7	CASSRGQRDHEQYF	TGTGCCAGCAGTAGGGGGCAGAGGGACCACGAGCAGTACTTC
16	TRBV7-4	.	.	TRBJ2-5	CASSLGRSGWSETQYF	TGTGCCAGCAGCTTAGGAAGGTCAGGGTGGTCAGAGACCCAGTACTTC
15	TRBV7-6	few	.	TRBJ1-6	CASSIQVSYNSPLHF	TGTGCCAGCAGCATACAGGTCTCTTATAATTCACCCCTCCACTTT
15	TRBV6-1	many	.	TRBJ2-4	CASSPLRVSLNIQYF	TGTGCCAGCAGTCCCCTACGGGTGTCTCTGAACATTCAGTACTTC
14	TRBV28	few	.	TRBJ1-4	CASSLTGTNEKLFF	TGTGCCAGCAGTCTCACAGGGACAAATGAAAAACTGTTTTTT
16	TRBV6-1	many	TRBD2	TRBJ2-1	CASSETSGRDRNEQFF	TGTGCCAGCAGTGAAACGAGCGGGAGGGATAGGAATGAGCAGTTCTTC
12	TRBV29-1	.	.	TRBJ2-5	CSVGGPYETQYF	TGCAGCGTTGGCGGACCGTACGAGACCCAGTACTTC
16	TRBV10-1	few	TRBD1	TRBJ1-5	CASSEHRGPPKQPQHF	TGCGCCAGCAGTGAACACAGGGGGCCTCCCAAGCAGCCCCAGCATTTT
14	TRBV28	.	.	TRBJ1-5	CASSTGLGNQPQHF	TGTGCCAGCAGCACAGGGTTGGGCAATCAGCCCCAGCATTTT
14	TRBV6-1	few	.	TRBJ1-5	CASSEWSSGKPQHF	TGTGCCAGCAGTGAATGGAGCTCAGGAAAGCCCCAGCATTTT
16	TRBV29-1	.	TRBD2	TRBJ2-1	CSVEEGLATPYNEQFF	TGCAGCGTTGAAGAAGGACTAGCTACCCCCTACAATGAGCAGTTCTTC
14	TRBV7-9	.	.	TRBJ1-1	CASSLSPANTEAFF	TGTGCCAGCAGCTTATCCCCGGCGAACACTGAAGCTTTCTTT
13	TRBV7-3	once	.	TRBJ2-5	CASSSGRIETQYF	TGTGCCAGCAGCTCGGGACGTATAGAGACCCAGTACTTC
16	TRBV5-4	few	TRBD2	TRBJ2-1	CASSLQAGGVYNEQFF	TGTGCCAGCAGCTTGCAGGCGGGGGGGGTCTACAATGAGCAGTTCTTC
17	TRBV5-4	.	TRBD2	TRBJ2-6	CASSLRGGASGANVLTF	TGTGCCAGCAGCTTGCGGGGGGGGGCCTCTGGGGCCAACGTCCTGACTTTC
13	TRBV6-1	.	.	TRBJ2-6	CATGGTGANVLTF	TGTGCCACCGGCGGAACTGGGGCCAACGTCCTGACTTTC
14	TRBV20-1	.	TRBD1	TRBJ1-2	CSALSTGNVYGYTF	TGCAGTGCCCTATCGACAGGGAACGTCTATGGCTACACCTTC
14	TRBV6-6	.	.	TRBJ2-3	CASSIDKGTDTQYF	TGTGCCAGCAGTATTGACAAAGGGACAGATACGCAGTATTTT
13	TRBV10-3	.	.	TRBJ2-3	CAISSEGPDTQYF	TGTGCCATCAGTTCAGAGGGGCCAGATACGCAGTATTTT
15	TRBV12-3/TRBV12-4	few	.	TRBJ1-1	CASSPRRRGNTEAFF	TGTGCCAGCAGTCCCAGGCGCAGGGGGAACACTGAAGCTTTCTTT
14	TRBV7-8	.	TRBD1	TRBJ2-7	CASSLGGQGGLQYF	TGTGCCAGCAGCTTAGGGGGACAGGGTGGGTTACAGTACTTC
14	TRBV5-6	.	.	TRBJ1-2	CASSPGPGHLGYTF	TGTGCCAGCAGCCCGGGCCCGGGGCACCTTGGCTACACCTTC
14	TRBV6-1	.	TRBD1	TRBJ1-6	CASSYTGGLSPLHF	TGTGCCAGCAGTTATACAGGGGGCTTGTCACCCCTCCACTTT
13	TRBV30	.	TRBD1	TRBJ1-6	CAWSVQGRSPLHF	TGTGCCTGGAGTGTACAGGGGAGGTCACCCCTCCACTTT
14	TRBV7-9	.	.	TRBJ2-7	CASSLEGGGREQYF	TGTGCCAGCAGCTTAGAGGGGGGGGGCCGCGAGCAGTACTTC
17	TRBV6-5	few	TRBD1	TRBJ1-1	CASSYSDRGLMGTEAFF	TGTGCCAGCAGTTACTCGGACAGGGGCCTCATGGGGACTGAAGCTTTCTTT
14	TRBV12-3/TRBV12-4	.	.	TRBJ1-1	CASSFSPWGTEAFF	TGTGCCAGCAGTTTCTCCCCCTGGGGTACTGAAGCTTTCTTT
16	TRBV7-9	few	.	TRBJ2-3	CASSSGTTGFTDTQYF	TGTGCCAGCAGCTCTGGTACGACAGGTTTCACAGATACGCAGTATTTT
17	TRBV4-1	.	.	TRBJ2-3	CASSHSRPSSEADTQYF	TGCGCCAGCAGCCATTCTCGACCGTCCAGTGAGGCAGATACGCAGTATTTT
15	TRBV7-2	.	.	TRBJ2-3	CASSFIPTDTDTQYF	TGTGCCAGCAGCTTCATTCCGACAGATACAGATACGCAGTATTTT
14	TRBV12-3/TRBV12-4	few	.	TRBJ2-1	CASSLDSSYNEQFF	TGTGCCAGCAGTTTAGACAGCTCCTACAATGAGCAGTTCTTC
13	TRBV2	.	TRBD1	TRBJ1-1	CAFGQDRGTEAFF	TGTGCCTTCGGGCAGGACAGGGGCACTGAAGCTTTCTTT
14	TRBV6-4	.	TRBD1	TRBJ1-1	CASSEQGAGTEAFF	TGTGCCAGCAGCGAACAGGGGGCAGGCACTGAAGCTTTCTTT
15	TRBV5-1	.	.	TRBJ2-2	CASSANGQKTGELFF	TGCGCCAGCAGCGCGAATGGACAGAAGACCGGGGAGCTGTTTTTT
14	TRBV4-2	.	.	TRBJ2-7	CASSQAGDSYEQYF	TGTGCCAGCAGCCAAGCGGGGGACTCCTACGAGCAGTACTTC
15	TRBV7-2	many	TRBD1	TRBJ1-3	CASSLPGQGANTIYF	TGTGCCAGCAGCTTACCGGGACAGGGGGCAAACACCATATATTTT
15	TRBV27	once	.	TRBJ1-1	CASSLSTSTGSRAFF	TGTGCCAGCAGTTTATCTACGTCGACCGGGTCCCGGGCTTTCTTT
16	TRBV10-3	.	TRBD2	TRBJ2-2	CAISESLAGVAGELFF	TGTGCCATCAGTGAGTCCCTAGCGGGAGTCGCCGGGGAGCTGTTTTTT
17	TRBV24-1	few	.	TRBJ1-1	CATRYRKFVRMNTEAFF	TGTGCCACCAGGTATCGTAAATTTGTTCGCATGAACACTGAAGCTTTCTTT
15	TRBV28	.	.	TRBJ1-1	CASSFAQASNTEAFF	TGTGCCAGCAGTTTCGCACAGGCGAGCAACACTGAAGCTTTCTTT
12	TRBV20-1	few	.	TRBJ2-7	CSASEFSYEQYF	TGCAGTGCTAGTGAATTCTCCTACGAGCAGTACTTC
13	TRBV6-6	few	.	TRBJ1-1	CASSYAWGTEAFF	TGTGCCAGCAGTTACGCCTGGGGGACTGAAGCTTTCTTT
15	TRBV24-1	.	.	TRBJ2-2	CATRGPGEGTGELFF	TGTGCCACCAGGGGCCCAGGTGAAGGAACCGGGGAGCTGTTTTTT
19	TRBV9	.	TRBD2	TRBJ2-5	CASSVDDRLAGGGGETQYF	TGTGCCAGCAGCGTAGACGACCGACTAGCGGGAGGGGGAGGAGAGACCCAGTACTTC
14	TRBV12-3/TRBV12-4	.	TRBD1	TRBJ2-1	CASNRQGEYNEQFF	TGTGCCAGCAACCGACAGGGAGAGTACAATGAGCAGTTCTTC
14	TRBV11-2	.	.	TRBJ2-7	CASSLGAGGYEQYF	TGTGCCAGCAGCTTAGGGGCAGGGGGGTACGAGCAGTACTTC
16	TRBV7-6	many	TRBD1	TRBJ1-6	CASSQAGQSYNSPLHF	TGTGCCAGCAGCCAAGCGGGACAGAGCTATAATTCACCCCTCCACTTT
12	TRBV28	many	.	TRBJ2-2	CASSTPTGELFF	TGTGCCAGCAGTACTCCGACCGGGGAGCTGTTTTTT
16	TRBV7-2	many	.	TRBJ2-1	CASSLAEGSVVDEQFF	TGTGCCAGCAGCTTAGCGGAGGGTAGCGTGGTCGATGAGCAGTTCTTC
14	TRBV13	.	.	TRBJ2-6	CASRSFSGANVLTF	TGTGCCAGCAGAAGTTTCTCTGGGGCCAACGTCCTGACTTTC
16	TRBV7-9	few	TRBD1	TRBJ1-1	CASSLGEGQGVTEAFF	TGTGCCAGCAGCTTAGGGGAGGGACAGGGGGTCACTGAAGCTTTCTTT
13	TRBV29-1	few	TRBD1	TRBJ2-3	CSAIQGAADTQYF	TGCAGCGCTATACAGGGGGCAGCAGATACGCAGTATTTT
14	TRBV12-5	few	TRBD2	TRBJ2-1	CASGSGLAGDEQFF	TGTGCTAGTGGTTCAGGACTAGCGGGAGATGAGCAGTTCTTC
19	TRBV12-3/TRBV12-4	.	.	TRBJ2-1	CASSLRRGLALPSYNEQFF	TGTGCCAGCAGTTTGCGGCGAGGGCTAGCTCTCCCTTCCTACAATGAGCAGTTCTTC
14	TRBV5-1	few	TRBD1	TRBJ2-7	CASSYDRVTYEQYF	TGCGCCAGCAGCTACGACAGGGTGACCTACGAGCAGTACTTC